This is a list of T cell receptor beta chains from one sample in a study of blood T cell repertoires in COVID-19. Data came from immunoSEQ multiplex PCR; TCRdb stores just in-frame clones and leaves some out. This table has 150,000 to 200,000 clones, about nine tenths appearing once. Sequenced: peripheral blood. The receptors here all came from a man younger than 30 with COVID-19, enrolled during active disease. Both conserved end residues are part of each CDR3.

v_gene: TRBV27; CDR3aa: CASSLWGPAGGVAKNIQYF
v_gene: TRBV7-2; CDR3aa: CASSPRPQGIYEQYF
v_gene: TRBV11-2; CDR3aa: CASSLEDRGSYEQYF
v_gene: TRBV19; CDR3aa: CASSPRTHYLTGELFF
v_gene: TRBV19; CDR3aa: CASSIVARPNEQFF
v_gene: TRBV5-1; CDR3aa: CASSLRSGGSYNEQFF
v_gene: TRBV7-9; CDR3aa: CASSLGSGRGGEKLFF
v_gene: TRBV2; CDR3aa: CASSEAATQYF
v_gene: TRBV5-1; CDR3aa: CASKTTGSSYNEQFF
v_gene: TRBV10-3; CDR3aa: CAISETRTSGSTDTQYF
v_gene: TRBV19; CDR3aa: CASSMRAGAYNEQFF
v_gene: TRBV5-5; CDR3aa: CASSLGWTSGNSYEQYF
v_gene: TRBV14; CDR3aa: CASSQELLGDEQYF
v_gene: TRBV28; CDR3aa: CASSWGRVEQFF
v_gene: TRBV5-1; CDR3aa: CASSLEGQTSTDTQYF
v_gene: TRBV24-1; CDR3aa: CATGGQGDNQLQHF
v_gene: TRBV6-5; CDR3aa: CASRAATYEQYF
v_gene: TRBV19; CDR3aa: CASSAGAVTGELFF
v_gene: TRBV10-1; CDR3aa: CASSSGTGHNEQFF
v_gene: TRBV5-4; CDR3aa: CASSLQATNEKLLF
v_gene: TRBV24-1; CDR3aa: CATSGTGAYNEQFF
v_gene: TRBV3-1/TRBV3-2; CDR3aa: CASSASEQASYF
v_gene: TRBV6-2/TRBV6-3; CDR3aa: CASSSSGMGYTF
v_gene: TRBV6-1; CDR3aa: CASSEAQVSYTEAFF
v_gene: TRBV19; CDR3aa: CASSHGPYRELFF
v_gene: TRBV6-2/TRBV6-3; CDR3aa: CASSYSGFEEQYF
v_gene: TRBV11-3; CDR3aa: CASSLDRSYNEQFF
v_gene: TRBV25-1; CDR3aa: CASSGPGGTEAFF
v_gene: TRBV4-2; CDR3aa: CASSQASLAGGYEQFF
v_gene: TRBV3-1/TRBV3-2; CDR3aa: CASSQFLEWQPSYEQYF
v_gene: TRBV9; CDR3aa: CASSHGNPGDEAFF
v_gene: TRBV11-3; CDR3aa: CASSQRGQSSYNEQFF
v_gene: TRBV5-1; CDR3aa: CASSKAGAYNEQFF
v_gene: TRBV7-8; CDR3aa: CASCPGQVNEKLFF
v_gene: TRBV4-3; CDR3aa: CASSQGQAYNSPLHF
v_gene: TRBV27; CDR3aa: CASTTGGSYNEQFF
v_gene: TRBV13; CDR3aa: CASSLGRTFSSYEQYF
v_gene: TRBV5-1; CDR3aa: CASSPLGGGGYTF
v_gene: TRBV28; CDR3aa: CASRRQGEDHQPQHF
v_gene: TRBV19; CDR3aa: CASSIATDSNQPQHF
v_gene: TRBV29-1; CDR3aa: CSVDAPQHNYGYTF
v_gene: TRBV3-1/TRBV3-2; CDR3aa: CASSQDPGWQPQHF
v_gene: TRBV14; CDR3aa: CASSPPADTQYF
v_gene: TRBV24-1; CDR3aa: CATSDRRTGGNEQFF
v_gene: TRBV7-9; CDR3aa: CASSLGGRGSNQPQHF
v_gene: TRBV4-1; CDR3aa: CASSQGDSHYEQYF
v_gene: TRBV28; CDR3aa: CASSSPFSGNYEQYF
v_gene: TRBV9; CDR3aa: CASSLRLDTDTQYF